This TCR beta chain is from a study of T cells in Graves' hyperthyroidism and ophthalmopathy. Study-level points and caveats: From stable hyperthyroidism, ophthalmopathy was set apart by a 13 V-J model.

Comment on this clonotype: The antigen is not known.

The germline gives CDR1 MGHDK, CDR2 SYGVNS. V shed 6 bases and J 4 bases; nucleotides not matched to a gene: 9. CDR3 length: 14 residues. Amplified regions were TCR beta CDR3 sequences from RNA transcripts. The HTBI primer set was used in a first-round RT-PCR of the TCR CDR3. Using its own MiXCR run on the multiplex PCR reads, TCRdb lists one record per CDR3 protein. Here the sample spans hundreds of thousands of distinct CDR3 sequences, 46% being singletons. The sample taken for sequencing was peripheral blood or thyroid tissue (not recorded which). V gene TRBV25-1 combines with J gene TRBJ2-7, with 7 bases identical to TRBD1. The source of this sequence is a woman aged 18-29 years with Graves' hyperthyroidism. This chain's CDR3 is CASSRGQGEYEQYF. CDR3 DNA: TGTGCCAGCAGCCGAGGGCAGGGGGAGTACGAGCAGTACTTC.